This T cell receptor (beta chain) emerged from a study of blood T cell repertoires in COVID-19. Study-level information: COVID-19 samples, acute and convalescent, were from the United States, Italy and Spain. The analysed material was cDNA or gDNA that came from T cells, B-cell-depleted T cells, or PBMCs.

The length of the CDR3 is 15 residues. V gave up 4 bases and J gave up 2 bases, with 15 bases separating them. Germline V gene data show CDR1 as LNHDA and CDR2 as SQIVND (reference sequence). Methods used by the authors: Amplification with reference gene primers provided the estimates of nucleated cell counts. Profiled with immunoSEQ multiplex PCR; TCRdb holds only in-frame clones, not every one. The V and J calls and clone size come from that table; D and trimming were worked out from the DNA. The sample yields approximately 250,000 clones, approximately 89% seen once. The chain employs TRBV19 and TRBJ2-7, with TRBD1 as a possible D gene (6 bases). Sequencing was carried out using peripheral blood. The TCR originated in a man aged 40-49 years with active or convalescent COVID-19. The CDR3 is CASSNPRDTTYEQYF. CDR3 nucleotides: TGTGCCAGTAGTAACCCTCGGGACACAACCTACGAGCAGTACTTC. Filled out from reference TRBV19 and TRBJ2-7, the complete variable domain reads DGGITQSPKYLFRKEGQNVTLSCEQNLNHDAMYWYRQDPGQGLRLIYYSQIVNDFQKGDIAEGYSVSREKKESFPLTVTSAQKNPTAFYLCASSNPRDTTYEQYFGPGTRLTVT.